Presented here are 15 T cell receptor beta chains from one specimen sequenced in a study of molecular identifiers for immune sequencing clone quantification. Using its own MiXCR run on the PCR reads, TCRdb lists one record per CDR3 protein. Of some 88,000 distinct CDR3 sequences in the sample, around 20% are singletons; the top ten hold 0.85% to 1.2%. Specimen: naive CD8+ T cells from blood, with Jurkat cell RNA spiked in. The subset is: FACS-sorted CD8+CD4-CCR7+CD45RA+ naive T cells. Receptors were obtained from a human donor in good health. Some libraries in this study had Jurkat cell RNA spiked in.

This clonotype has ten or more counts. The V gene is TRBV30, the J gene TRBJ2-1, with 7 bases identical to TRBD1. This CDR3 region has 13 residues. CDR1 is GTSNPN, CDR2 SVGIG, per germline (reference sequence). The junction had 5 bases not matched to a gene; V was cut back by 7 bases and J by 2 bases. The chain's CDR3 is CALGQPTYNEQFF. The CDR3, as DNA: TGTGCCTTGGGACAGCCAACCTACAATGAGCAGTTCTTC.

This clonotype was counted ten times or more. This chain connects TRBV7-2 to TRBJ2-7, with D perhaps TRBD1 (6 bases). Germline CDR1 is SGHTA and CDR2 is FQGNSA. The germline V and J ends were trimmed by 5 bases and 6 bases, with 20 bases remaining between them. The CDR3 totals 15 residues. CDR3: CASSKGVTRRGEQYF. DNA for the CDR3: TGTGCCAGCAGCAAGGGGGTGACCCGACGGGGCGAGCAGTACTTC.

J is TRBJ2-6 and V is TRBV18; the D gene is possibly TRBD1 (6 bases). Deletions cut 0 bases from V and 1 base from J, with 7 bases between. The V gene's germline CDR1 is KGHSH and CDR2 LQKENI. The CDR3 spans 16 residues. CDR3 DNA: TGTGCCAGCTCACCACCGGGGGCTTCTGGGGCCAACGTCCTGACTTTC. Residues: CASSPPGASGANVLTF.

Regarding this clonotype: This may come from a read error, since a much larger clone is one base off. Because the CDR3 is missing its conserved closing phenylalanine or tryptophan, this is likely a read error. The chain links TRBV30 to TRBJ1-5, with D perhaps matching TRBD1 (5 bases). CDR1 is GTSNPN, CDR2 SVGIG, per germline (reference sequence). This CDR3 spans 15 amino acids. V was cut by 0 bases and J by 1 base, with 10 bases left in between. CDR3 bases: TGTGCCTGGAGTGTAGGGGCTCTCAGCAATCAGCCCCAGCATCTT. This gives the protein CAWSVGALSNQPQHL.

This clonotype was observed a handful of times. The chain links TRBV20-1 to TRBJ2-7; D gene uncertain. Trimming took 0 bases from V and 6 from J, leaving 12 bases between them. The CDR3 spans 13 residues. Germline V gene sequence: CDR1 DFQATT, CDR2 SNEGSKA (reference sequence). The CDR3 loop reads CSARDLEPSEQYF. CDR3 sequence (DNA): TGCAGTGCTAGAGATCTAGAACCCAGCGAGCAGTACTTC.

Points on this clonotype: A much larger clonotype is one base distant, so this may be a read error. The chain recombines TRBV6-1 with TRBJ1-2; D unclear. V lost 5 bases to trimming and J lost 0 bases, with 16 bases between them. This CDR3 has 16 amino acids. Per the germline V gene, CDR1 is MNHNS and CDR2 is SASEGT. The CDR3 spells CASSKVQVSTNYGYTF. CDR3 bases: TGTGCCAGCAGTAAAGTTCAGGTTTCTACTAACTATGGCTACACCTTC.

In the case of this clonotype: A much larger clone differs by one base, so this may be a read error. The chain uses TRBV6-5 and TRBJ2-4; D is uncertain. This CDR3 is built from 16 residues. CDR1 is MNHEY, CDR2 SVGAGI, per germline. The CDR3 reads CASSYGISPPKNVQYF. Here the CDR3 DNA reads TGTGCCAGCAGTTACGGGATCAGTCCACCCAAAAACGTTCAGTACTTC.

In this sample, this clonotype turned up many times. V gene TRBV7-9 combines with J gene TRBJ2-3; D is possibly TRBD2 (6 bases). This CDR3 has 15 residues. CDR1 is SEHNR and CDR2 is FQNEAQ in the germline V gene (reference sequence). V was clipped by 5 bases and J by 1 base, with 13 bases between them. The CDR3 nucleotides are TGTGCCAGCAGCCCCGTGGTAGCGGGCACAGATACGCAGTATTTT. Encoded protein: CASSPVVAGTDTQYF. The full variable domain, completed using reference TRBV7-9 and TRBJ2-3, is DTGVSQNPRHKITKRGQNVTFRCDPISEHNRLYWYRQTLGQGPEFLTYFQNEAQLEKSRLLSDRFSAERPKGSFSTLEIQRTEQGDSAMYLCASSPVVAGTDTQYFGPGTRLTVL.

In the case of this clonotype: This may be a read error, as it is one base from a much larger clone. The rearrangement links TRBV11-2 to TRBJ2-3; D may be TRBD1 (5 bases). CDR1 is SGHAT and CDR2 is FQNNGV in the germline V gene. The CDR3 has 16 residues. The CDR3 spells CASSFLQGSLTDAQYF. CDR3 coding DNA: TGTGCCAGCAGCTTTCTGCAGGGAAGTCTAACAGATGCGCAGTATTTT.

This clonotype was picked up many times. J is TRBJ2-2 and V is TRBV30; 8 positions match TRBD1. V was pared by 2 bases and J by 1 base, with 6 bases of the junction left unmatched. CDR1 and CDR2 from the germline V gene are GTSNPN and SVGIG (reference sequence). CDR3 length equals 16 residues. The CDR3 loop reads CAWSSPGQVNTGELFF. The DNA for the CDR3 is TGTGCCTGGAGTTCTCCGGGACAGGTGAACACCGGGGAGCTGTTTTTT.

This clonotype was detected many times. The chain combines TRBV29-1 with TRBJ1-1; D is uncertain. The V end lost 0 bases, the J end lost 3 bases, and 8 bases lay between the germline ends. CDR1 SQVTM and CDR2 ANQGSEA come from the germline V gene. The CDR3 sequence is 13 residues long. Here the CDR3 DNA reads TGCAGCGTTGAAGACCCTCCGGACACTGAAGCTTTCTTT. Encoded protein: CSVEDPPDTEAFF.

Comment on this clonotype: A much larger clone sits a single nucleotide away, making a read error possible. V usage is TRBV3-2 and J usage is TRBJ2-5; the table gives TRBD2 as D, unverified against the DNA. TRBV3-2 is given as a pseudogene. This CDR3 comprises 14 residues. This CDR3 is CASSQETGPATPYF. As DNA, the CDR3 is TGTGCCAGCAGCCAAGAGACGGGGCCCGCGACCCCGTACTTC.

This clonotype was counted many times. The V and J genes are TRBV28 and TRBJ2-7; TRBD2 is a possible D gene (5 bases). CDR1 and CDR2 (germline): MDHEN, SYDVKM. The CDR3 has 11 amino acids. Deletions cut 5 bases from V and 7 bases from J, with 9 bases between. CDR3 loop: CASSGSLEQYF. CDR3 DNA: TGTGCCAGCAGTGGGAGCCTGGAGCAGTACTTC.

As concerns this clonotype: A much larger clone lies a single base off, so this may be a read error. The rearrangement links TRBV5-6 to TRBJ2-5, with 9 nucleotides matching TRBD2. CDR1 is SGHDT, CDR2 YYEEEE, per germline. The length of the CDR3 is 17 residues. The CDR3 protein is CASSPEGSGGPQETRYF. The DNA for the CDR3 is TGTGCCAGCAGCCCGGAAGGAAGCGGGGGGCCTCAAGAGACCCGGTACTTC. The full variable domain, its missing parts supplied by reference TRBV5-6 and TRBJ2-5, is DAGVTQSPTHLIKTRGQQVTLRCSPKSGHDTVSWYQQALGQGPQFIFQYYEEEERQRGNFPDRFSGHQFPNYSSELNVNALLLGDSALYLCASSPEGSGGPQETRYFGPGTRLLVL.

This clonotype was observed a handful of times. The chain is built from TRBV7-2 and TRBJ1-2, with 7 bases fitting TRBD1. Trimming at V came to 5 bases and at J to 4 bases, leaving 10 bases not matched to a gene. The CDR3 extends over 15 amino acids. Germline V gives CDR1 SGHTA, CDR2 FQGNSA. CDR3 DNA: TGTGCCAGCAGCCCAACCGGGACAGCTGTCTATGGCTACACCTTC. This translates into CASSPTGTAVYGYTF.